The present T cell receptor (beta chain) was sequenced within a study of HIV-infected patients and healthy controls. About the research overall: The CD4:CD8 ratio increased slightly in early therapy, but CD8 counts showed no consistent change. Study conclusions and caveats: Significantly higher mean Gini indices appeared in HIV-infected repertoires, possibly reflecting oligoclonality. MAIT alpha-chain CDR3s were frequent in healthy controls, depleted in HIV+.

CDR3 length equals 15 residues. V lost 2 bases and J 0 bases, leaving 9 bases between the germline ends. Germline-derived CDR1 and CDR2 are ENHRY and SYGVKD. Antiretroviral therapy had run roughly three months, about 14 weeks, before follow-up blood collection. Whole blood was used without fractionation, so all unsorted peripheral T cells were included. On this clonotype: Its target is unknown. Being one base from a much bigger clone, this may be a read error. Here the CDR3 omits its conserved ending phenylalanine or tryptophan, so a read error is the likely source.

Alpha and beta constant-region primers primed reverse transcription of 400 to 500 ng RNA. Separate chain-specific third strand synthesis with multiplexing indices produced the alpha and beta libraries. From the 5' RACE reads, TCRdb called clonotypes with MiXCR, one entry per CDR3 protein. The sample lists thousands of distinct CDR3 sequences; 8.7% were seen once. This clonotype was sampled from an adult with HIV infection. The chain joins TRBV10-3 to TRBJ2-3, with unresolved D. Sequencing used blood, obtained during antiretroviral therapy. The CDR3 region has the DNA TGTGCCATCAGTGAGCCCAAAACTAGCACAGATACGCAGTATTCT. It codes for CAISEPKTSTDTQYS.